The TCR beta chain under discussion was sequenced for a study of blood T cell repertoires in COVID-19. Turning to the study itself: The origin of the acute and convalescent COVID-19 samples was the United States, Italy and Spain. T cells, B-cell-depleted T cells, or PBMCs provided the cDNA or gDNA that served as material.

The V gene lost 7 bases and the J gene lost 5 bases, with 19 bases spanning the gap. The CDR3 length is 14 residues. Germline CDR1 SGHKS, CDR2 YYEKEE (reference sequence). Under the authors' procedure: Reference gene primer amplification yielded estimated nucleated cell counts. Generated by immunoSEQ multiplex PCR, the TCRdb table keeps only in-frame clones and is missing some. V, J and clone size are taken as reported in that table, and D and trimming were inferred from the DNA itself. In the table there are some 120,000 clones, around 80% of which are singletons. The chain carries TRBV5-5 and TRBJ2-7; D might be TRBD1 (6 bases). The origin of this receptor is a man aged 70 or older with active or convalescent COVID-19. Sequencing was done on a sample of peripheral blood. In DNA form, the CDR3 reads TGTGCCAGCGGACCGGGAATGGGGGCCAACGAGCAGTACTTC. This sequence encodes CASGPGMGANEQYF.